This T cell receptor beta chain was profiled in a study of blood T cell repertoires in COVID-19. Study-wide context: COVID-19 samples from acute and convalescent phases originated in the United States, Italy and Spain. The analysed material was cDNA or gDNA that came from T cells, B-cell-depleted T cells, or PBMCs.

The authors' processing: By means of reference gene primer amplification, nucleated cell counts were estimated. Sequenced by immunoSEQ multiplex PCR; TCRdb stores in-frame clones only, minus some. V and J calls and clone size are copied from that table; D and trimming were computed from the DNA. The data show around 140,000 clones, 84% seen once. The receptor was isolated from a man in his 60s with acute or convalescent COVID-19. Sequencing input: peripheral blood.

The CDR3 DNA reads TGTGCCAGCTCAAGCGGGACAGGGGTCTACGAGCAGTACTTC. Translation: CASSSGTGVYEQYF. The genes are TRBV18 and TRBJ2-7; TRBD1 aligns across 10 bases. This CDR3 has 14 amino acids. After removal of 5 bases from V and 3 bases from J, the junction contained 4 bases not matched to a gene. In germline, CDR1 is KGHSH, CDR2 LQKENI.